This entry lists 11 T cell receptor beta chains sequenced from one sample in a study of identical twins' blood T cells. TCRdb analysed the 5' RACE reads with MiXCR anew, one entry per CDR3 protein. This sample has a few hundred thousand distinct CDR3 sequences, with about 28% found just once. Sequencing input: PBMCs. The origin of the receptors is a woman aged 18 to 55 in good health.

Comment on this clonotype: The conserved phenylalanine or tryptophan normally closing the CDR3 is absent here, so this likely arose from a read error. The chain couples TRBV20-1 to TRBJ2-3; unclear D gene. V was cut by 0 bases and J by 5 bases, with 9 bases left in between. The CDR3 covers 13 residues. Germline CDR1 is DFQATT and CDR2 is SNEGSKA (reference sequence). CDR3 coding DNA: TGCAGTGCTAGAGATGGAAGGAGAGATACGCAGTATTCT. Protein product: CSARDGRRDTQYS.

This rearrangement joins TRBV21-1 to TRBJ2-1. TRBV21-1 is flagged as a pseudogene. CDR3 length: 14 residues. In DNA form, the CDR3 reads TGTGCCAGCAGCCGGTCTTCCCACTACAATGAGCAGTTCTTC. The encoded protein is CASSRSSHYNEQFF.

V and J are TRBV5-1 and TRBJ1-3, with D uncertain. This CDR3 contains 15 residues. V dropped 4 bases and J dropped 0 bases, with 11 bases sitting between them. Germline V gives CDR1 SGHRS, CDR2 YFSETQ. DNA for the CDR3: TGCGCCAGCAGCGCGGGGAGGAGCTCTGGAAACACCATATATTTT. Protein sequence: CASSAGRSSGNTIYF.

This clonotype was observed once. The chain links TRBV7-9 to TRBJ2-1, with 9 nucleotides matching TRBD2. The trim removed 5 bases at V and 7 bases at J, leaving 6 bases unmatched. Germline V gene sequence: CDR1 SEHNR, CDR2 FQNEAQ (reference sequence). The CDR3 extends over 14 amino acids. This chain's CDR3 is CASSVSGSGNEQFF. The CDR3 bases are TGTGCCAGCAGCGTTAGCGGGAGTGGAAATGAGCAGTTCTTC.

Turning to this clonotype: A much larger clone differs by one base, so this may be a read error. V and J are TRBV9 and TRBJ1-3, with D hard to call. V was trimmed by 0 bases and J by 0 bases, leaving 7 bases between them. The CDR3 consists of 15 residues. The germline gives CDR1 SGDLS, CDR2 YYNGEE. The chain's CDR3 is CASSVEQSSGNTIYF. Here the CDR3 DNA reads TGTGCCAGCAGCGTAGAACAGAGCTCTGGAAACACCATATATTTT. Together with reference TRBV9 and TRBJ1-3, the CDR3 gives the full variable domain: DSGVTQTPKHLITATGQRVTLRCSPRSGDLSVYWYQQSLDQGLQFLIQYYNGEERAKGNILERFSAQQFPDLHSELNLSSLELGDSALYFCASSVEQSSGNTIYFGEGSWLTVV.

This clonotype was counted between two and nine times. The chain employs TRBV29-1 and TRBJ2-7, with 11 positions matching TRBD2. Germline CDR1 and CDR2: SQVTM and ANQGSEA. The CDR3 length is 15 residues. V lost 4 bases and J lost 2; bases outside the gene matches: 7. This CDR3 reads CSVVRGTSGTYEQYF. CDR3 bases: TGCAGCGTTGTGCGCGGGACTAGCGGCACCTACGAGCAGTACTTC.

There are a few counts of this clonotype. The chain uses TRBV5-1 and TRBJ2-1; the D gene could be TRBD1 or TRBD2 (6 bases each). The CDR3 loop spans 17 amino acids. Germline V CDR1 and CDR2: SGHRS, YFSETQ. The V end was cut by 4 bases, the J end by 1 base, with 18 bases between. In DNA, the CDR3 is TGCGCCAGCAGCGGGGGGTTACAGGGAAGGTCCTACAATGAGCAGTTCTTC. It codes for CASSGGLQGRSYNEQFF.

In this sample, this clonotype turned up a few times. The chain links TRBV20-1 to TRBJ2-5; D is unresolved. CDR1 and CDR2 from the germline V gene are DFQATT and SNEGSKA (reference sequence). CDR3 length: 12 amino acids. The V and J ends lost 0 bases and 11 bases respectively, with 13 bases between them. For the CDR3, the DNA is TGCAGTGCTAGAGATGAAGGCGCCTGGCAGTACTTC. Its translation is CSARDEGAWQYF.

Ten or more counts support this clonotype. For the CDR3, the DNA is TGTGCCATCAGTGAAACGACCGGGGAGCTGTTTTTT. Translating gives CAISETTGELFF. V gene TRBV10-3 combines with J gene TRBJ2-2; D gene unclear. Trimming cost V 3 bases and J 5 bases, with 4 bases left between them. The CDR3 covers 12 residues. Per the germline V gene, CDR1 is ENHRY and CDR2 is SYGVKD.

The chain has TRBV12-3 or TRBV12-4 and TRBJ2-2, with D perhaps matching TRBD1 or TRBD2 (5 bases each). Between the trimmed V and J ends, which lost 10 bases and 5 bases, there was a span of 17 bases. The CDR3 extends over 14 amino acids. CDR3 DNA: TGTGCCACCACGAGCAGGGAGTTTACCGGGGAGCTGTTTTTT. This encodes CATTSREFTGELFF.

This clonotype was seen ten or more times. The chain carries TRBV5-6 and TRBJ1-4; maybe TRBD1 (5 bases). Trimming left V 0 bases short and J 6 bases short, with 6 bases between. Germline CDR1 SGHDT, CDR2 YYEEEE. The CDR3 has 13 amino acids. CDR3 amino acids: CASSLVQDEKLFF. CDR3 nucleotides: TGTGCCAGCAGCTTGGTACAGGATGAAAAACTGTTTTTT.